This T cell receptor (beta chain) comes out of a study of cytomegalovirus exposure and HLA in healthy donors. Study overall: In a previous analysis, more than 90 million unique TCR beta sequences were found from 150 million to 200 million T cells.

The PCR had 60 Vbeta and 13 Jbeta primers. Per the original data handling: Later analysis identified 65 million to 80 million unique TCR beta chains, about 10 million shared. Method: immunoSEQ multiplex PCR; TCRdb's copy keeps in-frame clones and lacks some. V, J and clone size were drawn from that table, and D and trimming were deduced from the DNA. The sample holds roughly 100,000 clones; roughly a tenth are singletons and the top ten take over 4.5%. The CDR3 sequence is 14 residues long. Trimming took off 5 bases at V and 4 bases at J, with 15 bases between the two ends. Germline V CDR1 and CDR2: MGHRA, YSYEKL.

Sequenced input: PBMCs. This TCR came from a man aged 40-50 years in good health and CMV-seropositive. V is TRBV4-1 and J is TRBJ2-7, with TRBD2 as a possible D gene (5 bases). The chain's CDR3 is CASSSEGPLYEQYF. Written as DNA, the CDR3 is TGCGCCAGCAGCTCCGAGGGCCCTCTTTACGAGCAGTACTTC.